Listed here are 21 T cell receptor beta chains from one sample, sequenced in a study of T cell repertoires in cytomegalovirus infection. TCRdb re-called the reads with MiXCR, one entry per CDR3 protein. The repertoire holds under 250,000 distinct CDR3 sequences, with 6% to 8% as singletons. Sequencing was performed on PBMCs. These TCRs come from a human donor in good health (CMV status not recorded). Some clones in this sample may be carry-over from other donors' samples.

The sample holds many counts of this clonotype. The chain has TRBV20-1 and TRBJ2-5; TRBD2 aligns across 8 bases. Germline loops: CDR1 DFQATT, CDR2 SNEGSKA (reference sequence). CDR3 length: 14 amino acids. Trimming cost V 2 bases and J 4 bases; bases outside gene matches: 6. The CDR3 spells CSARLGLAPETQYF. CDR3 bases: TGCAGTGCTAGACTTGGACTAGCACCAGAGACCCAGTACTTC.

This clonotype was detected only a few times. For the CDR3, the DNA is TGTGCCAGCAGCTTAGATCCGACGAATGAGCAGTTCTTC. This gives the protein CASSLDPTNEQFF. The chain is built from TRBV11-2 and TRBJ2-1; D is uncertain. Germline CDR1 is SGHAT and CDR2 is FQNNGV. The CDR3 covers 13 residues. V lost 0 bases, J lost 7 bases, and 7 bases lay in between.

This clonotype was detected ten times or more. The chain has TRBV12-3 or TRBV12-4 and TRBJ1-1; 8 nucleotides match TRBD1. The CDR3 has 15 amino acids. Unmatched junction bases numbered 7, after V lost 6 bases and J lost 1 base. The CDR3 loop is CASRLRQGWNTEAFF. CDR3 DNA: TGTGCCAGCAGACTACGACAGGGGTGGAACACTGAAGCTTTCTTT.

This clonotype was detected ten times or more. The chain couples TRBV11-3 to TRBJ2-3; 9 nucleotides agree with TRBD2. Unmatched junction bases numbered 4, after V lost 5 bases and J lost 4 bases. The CDR3 is 14 residues long. CDR1 is SGHNT and CDR2 is YENEEA in the germline V gene. The CDR3 loop is CASSLGTSSDTQYF. DNA of the CDR3: TGTGCCAGCAGCCTTGGGACTAGCTCAGATACGCAGTATTTT.

This clonotype was counted ten times or more. This chain uses TRBV20-1 with TRBJ2-3, with D unresolved. From germline, CDR1 is DFQATT and CDR2 SNEGSKA (reference sequence). Trimming pared 0 bases from V and 0 bases from J, leaving 13 bases between. The CDR3 loop spans 16 amino acids. CDR3 bases: TGCAGTGCTAGAGATGTCCGGACCTCGAGCACAGATACGCAGTATTTT. Its translation is CSARDVRTSSTDTQYF.

This clonotype was recorded at least ten times. The V and J genes are TRBV19 and TRBJ1-4; D remains unclear. This CDR3 region has 15 residues. V lost 5 bases to trimming and J lost 8 bases, with 18 bases between them. Germline CDR1 and CDR2: LNHDA and SQIVND (reference sequence). CDR3 sequence reads: CASSPQPVNGEKLFF. The CDR3 nucleotides are TGTGCCAGTAGTCCACAACCCGTCAACGGGGAAAAACTGTTTTTT.

This clonotype came up many times. The J gene is TRBJ2-7, the V gene TRBV20-1; tentatively, D is TRBD1 (5 bases). The V gene lost 3 bases and the J gene lost 0 bases, with 15 bases spanning the gap. Germline V gives CDR1 DFQATT, CDR2 SNEGSKA (reference sequence). CDR3 length: 15 residues. DNA of the CDR3: TGCAGTGCTAGTTCTTTACAGGTCAACTCCTACGAGCAGTACTTC. Translating gives CSASSLQVNSYEQYF.

This clonotype has only a few counts. V usage is TRBV7-9 and J usage is TRBJ1-6; D may be TRBD1 (6 bases). Germline loops: CDR1 SEHNR, CDR2 FQNEAQ (reference sequence). The CDR3 is made up of 17 amino acids. V dropped 7 bases and J dropped 5 bases, with 21 bases sitting between them. In DNA form, the CDR3 reads TGTGCCAGCATGGGCGTGGGTCCCAGGGGTAATAATTCACCCCTCCACTTT. It translates to CASMGVGPRGNNSPLHF.

This clonotype was counted ten times or more. The chain recombines TRBV28 with TRBJ1-5; TRBD1 matches 7 bases. V shed 8 bases and J 2 bases; nucleotides not matched to a gene: 6. Germline CDR1 reads MDHEN; CDR2 reads SYDVKM. The CDR3 totals 14 residues. CDR3 loop: CASVPGTGNQPQHF. The CDR3 coding sequence is TGTGCCAGCGTACCCGGGACAGGCAATCAGCCCCAGCATTTT.

This clonotype was seen at least ten times. The chain recombines TRBV10-2 with TRBJ2-7; weak D call: TRBD1 (6 bases). Between the trimmed V and J ends, which lost 4 bases and 0 bases, there was a span of 13 bases. The CDR3 is made up of 15 amino acids. Germline assignment: CDR1 WSHSY and CDR2 SAAADI. CDR3 in DNA: TGCGCCAGCAGTGGGACCGGGACAACCTCCTACGAGCAGTACTTC. This sequence encodes CASSGTGTTSYEQYF.

There are a few counts of this clonotype. This chain links TRBV10-3 with TRBJ2-4, with D unclear. V gave up 4 bases and J gave up 5 bases, with 18 bases separating them. The germline V gene has CDR1 ENHRY and CDR2 SYGVKD. The CDR3 length is 16 residues. CDR3 DNA sequence: TGTGCCATCAGTGGGCTCGGACCGAGTGGGCAAAACATTCAGTACTTC. The encoded protein is CAISGLGPSGQNIQYF.

This clonotype was observed a few times. The chain combines TRBV11-2 with TRBJ2-1; D gene ambiguous. V was trimmed by 2 bases and J by 7 bases, leaving 15 bases between them. This CDR3 is 15 amino acids long. From germline, CDR1 is SGHAT and CDR2 FQNNGV. CDR3 DNA sequence: TGTGCCAGCAGCTTAACAAAGGTGATGGTAAATGAGCAGTTCTTC. It codes for CASSLTKVMVNEQFF.

This clonotype was detected ten times or more. V and J are TRBV12-5 and TRBJ2-7; D is perhaps TRBD1 (5 bases). From germline, CDR1 is LGHNT and CDR2 FRNRAP. CDR3 length equals 13 residues. Trimming took off 10 bases at V and 1 base at J, with 14 bases between the two ends. Here the CDR3 reads CANLYRSSYEQYF. CDR3 in DNA: TGTGCTAACCTCTACAGGAGTTCCTACGAGCAGTACTTC.

This clonotype was seen repeatedly, ten times or more. The J gene is TRBJ1-5, the V gene TRBV28; D not certain. Germline lookup yields CDR1 MDHEN and CDR2 SYDVKM. The V end was cut by 8 bases, the J end by 0 bases, with 20 bases between. CDR3 length: 17 amino acids. CDR3 DNA: TGTGCCAGCGAACGTGAGGGTGGACGGCTTAGCAATCAGCCCCAGCATTTT. This codes for CASEREGGRLSNQPQHF.

The chain couples TRBV20-1 to TRBJ2-5; 12 bases agree with TRBD2. The CDR3 runs 14 residues. The V and J ends lost 1 base and 5 bases, in that order; junction bases with no gene match: 2. Germline V gene data show CDR1 as DFQATT and CDR2 as SNEGSKA (reference sequence). The CDR3 nucleotides are TGCAGTGCTAGAGGGACTAGCGGGGAGGAGACCCAGTACTTC. Its protein product is CSARGTSGEETQYF.

There are many counts of this clonotype. The chain joins TRBV5-1 to TRBJ2-1; possibly TRBD1 or TRBD2 for D (6 bases each). Trimming shortened V by 0 bases and J by 9 bases, and 22 bases separated the two germline ends. Germline V gene data show CDR1 as SGHRS and CDR2 as YFSETQ. This CDR3 spans 17 amino acids. CDR3 in DNA: TGCGCCAGCAGCTTGGGTGGAAACGGGGGCCAACCGGGTGAGCAGTTCTTC. This codes for CASSLGGNGGQPGEQFF.

This clonotype has a count of ten or more. V usage is TRBV7-2 and J usage is TRBJ2-1; perhaps TRBD2 as D (5 bases). Germline assignment: CDR1 SGHTA and CDR2 FQGNSA. This CDR3 contains 15 residues. Trimming took off 3 bases at V and 5 bases at J, with 14 bases between the two ends. The CDR3 nucleotides read TGTGCCAGCAGCTTCATCACGGGGATGAACAATGAGCAGTTCTTC. Its translation: CASSFITGMNNEQFF.

In its sample, this clonotype was seen many times. This chain connects TRBV20-1 to TRBJ2-3; D perhaps matches TRBD2 (5 bases). CDR1 is DFQATT, CDR2 SNEGSKA, per germline (reference sequence). V lost 6 bases, J lost 4 bases, and 17 bases lay in between. This CDR3 has 14 amino acids. The CDR3 here is CSAGLGNSPDTQYF. The CDR3 DNA follows: TGCAGTGCCGGACTCGGAAACTCTCCAGATACGCAGTATTTT.

This clonotype was counted at least ten times. The rearrangement joins TRBV7-8 to TRBJ2-5, with 8 bases that match TRBD2. Germline loops: CDR1 SGHVS, CDR2 FQNEAQ. V lost 8 bases, J lost 0 bases, and 11 bases stayed unmatched. The CDR3 sequence is 16 residues long. In DNA form, the CDR3 reads TGTGCCAGCCTTCAACCGGGACTAGAGGACCAAGAGACCCAGTACTTC. Amino acid sequence: CASLQPGLEDQETQYF.

The table lists this clonotype with many counts. The chain couples TRBV6-6 to TRBJ2-7; D might be TRBD1 (7 bases). Per the germline V gene, CDR1 is MNHNY and CDR2 is SVGAGI (reference sequence). The CDR3 runs 15 residues. Trimming took 4 bases from V and 3 from J, leaving 16 bases between them. The CDR3 loop is CASSLPGGKDYEQYF. The CDR3 region has the DNA TGTGCCAGCAGTTTGCCAGGGGGGAAGGACTACGAGCAGTACTTC.

This clonotype was detected many times. The chain combines TRBV6-4 with TRBJ1-2, with no clear D. Germline CDR1 is MRHNA and CDR2 is SNTAGT. The CDR3 consists of 15 residues. Trimming cost V 8 bases and J 4 bases, with 20 bases left between them. The CDR3 is CASVSTDPPVYGYTF. The CDR3 DNA follows: TGTGCCAGCGTTTCGACGGATCCTCCCGTCTATGGCTACACCTTC.